This T cell receptor (beta chain) is drawn from a study of CD8 T cells in Susac syndrome. Germline CDR1 is SQVTM and CDR2 is ANQGSEA. The V end lost 2 bases, the J end lost 0 bases, and 10 bases lay between the germline ends. CDR3 length equals 14 residues. RNA was extracted with the RNeasy kit, and a quantity of 0.5 to 1 ug was reverse transcribed using random hexamers. TCRdb recomputed calls from the immunoSEQ multiplex PCR reads with MiXCR, one row per CDR3 protein. The table shows some 130,000 distinct CDR3 sequences, with approximately 95% occurring only once. The chain uses TRBV29-1 and TRBJ1-2; D not certain. Sequencing was performed on CD8+ T cells from PBMCs. The clonotype originates from a human donor with Susac syndrome. CDR3 region: CSVETGSANYGYTF. The CDR3 bases are TGCAGCGTTGAAACGGGCTCAGCTAACTATGGCTACACCTTC.